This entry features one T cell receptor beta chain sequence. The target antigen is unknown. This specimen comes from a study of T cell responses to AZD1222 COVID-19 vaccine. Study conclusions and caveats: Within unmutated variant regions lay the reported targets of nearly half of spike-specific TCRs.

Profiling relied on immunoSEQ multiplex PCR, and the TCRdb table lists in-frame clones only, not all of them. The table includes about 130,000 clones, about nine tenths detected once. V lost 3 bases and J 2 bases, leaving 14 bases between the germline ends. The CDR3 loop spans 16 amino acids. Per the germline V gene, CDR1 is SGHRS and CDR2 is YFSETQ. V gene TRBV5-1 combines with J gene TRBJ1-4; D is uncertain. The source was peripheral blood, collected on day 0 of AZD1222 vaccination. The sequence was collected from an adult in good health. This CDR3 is CASSWAGLSTNEKLFF. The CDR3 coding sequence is TGCGCCAGCAGCTGGGCAGGTTTGTCGACTAATGAAAAACTGTTTTTT.